Listed below are T cell receptor beta chains from one sample, sequenced in a study of CD8 T cells in Susac syndrome. TCRdb ran MiXCR on the immunoSEQ multiplex PCR reads and lists one entry per CDR3 protein. This sample has 55,000 to 80,000 distinct CDR3 sequences, with 85% to 95% found just once. The sample comprised CD4+ T cells from PBMCs. The source of these receptors is a human donor with Susac syndrome. Each CDR3 is given with its conserved first and last residue. Each record gives: V gene, J gene, clone size, D gene, CDR3 protein, CDR3 DNA. D genes are given only for firm matches. Expanded clones get a size class; other rows say once, few or many, or leave the size out.

v_call: TRBV19
j_call: TRBJ1-1
clone_size: NA
d_call: NA
cdr3_aa: CASSARQVLSTEAFF
cdr3_nt: TGTGCCAGTAGTGCCCGACAGGTGTTAAGCACTGAAGCTTTCTTT

v_call: TRBV6-1
j_call: TRBJ2-7
clone_size: NA
d_call: NA
cdr3_aa: CASIELGSYEQYF
cdr3_nt: TGTGCCAGCATAGAACTAGGGTCTTACGAGCAGTACTTC

v_call: TRBV5-1
j_call: TRBJ2-3
clone_size: once
d_call: TRBD2
cdr3_aa: CASSPLGGSSEFAWRTDTQYF
cdr3_nt: TGCGCCAGCAGCCCTCTGGGGGGGTCGTCCGAGTTCGCGTGGCGCACAGATACGCAGTATTTT

v_call: TRBV20-1
j_call: TRBJ2-7
clone_size: NA
d_call: NA
cdr3_aa: CSAVRGSGQYF
cdr3_nt: TGCAGTGCTGTTAGGGGGAGTGGGCAGTACTTC

v_call: TRBV9
j_call: TRBJ2-1
clone_size: few
d_call: NA
cdr3_aa: CASSVRNNYNEQFF
cdr3_nt: TGTGCCAGCAGCGTAAGGAACAACTACAATGAGCAGTTCTTC

v_call: TRBV7-3
j_call: TRBJ1-1
clone_size: few
d_call: NA
cdr3_aa: CASSPRTANTEAFF
cdr3_nt: TGTGCCAGCAGCCCTCGTACGGCGAACACTGAAGCTTTCTTT

v_call: TRBV11-2
j_call: TRBJ2-5
clone_size: NA
d_call: NA
cdr3_aa: CASGRESQYF
cdr3_nt: TGTGCCAGCGGGAGAGAGAGCCAGTACTTC

v_call: TRBV4-3
j_call: TRBJ2-5
clone_size: NA
d_call: TRBD2
cdr3_aa: CASSPGLAQETQYF
cdr3_nt: TGCGCCAGCAGCCCGGGACTAGCCCAAGAGACCCAGTACTTC

v_call: TRBV3-1
j_call: TRBJ1-1
clone_size: NA
d_call: NA
cdr3_aa: CASTPKTRDTEAFF
cdr3_nt: TGTGCCAGCACCCCTAAGACTCGGGACACTGAAGCTTTCTTT

v_call: TRBV7-9
j_call: TRBJ1-2
clone_size: once
d_call: NA
cdr3_aa: CASSETGGASYGYTF
cdr3_nt: TGTGCCAGCAGCGAAACCGGAGGGGCGAGCTATGGCTACACCTTC

v_call: TRBV20-1
j_call: TRBJ2-7
clone_size: NA
d_call: NA
cdr3_aa: CSARKQGFYEQYF
cdr3_nt: TGCAGTGCTAGAAAACAGGGATTCTACGAGCAGTACTTC

v_call: TRBV19
j_call: TRBJ1-5
clone_size: NA
d_call: NA
cdr3_aa: CASSPGTWPNQPQHF
cdr3_nt: TGTGCCAGTAGCCCCGGGACATGGCCCAATCAGCCCCAGCATTTT

v_call: TRBV5-6
j_call: TRBJ1-2
clone_size: NA
d_call: NA
cdr3_aa: CASSLVLSRVYGYTF
cdr3_nt: TGTGCCAGCAGCTTGGTTTTATCTAGGGTCTATGGCTACACCTTC

v_call: TRBV3-1
j_call: TRBJ2-7
clone_size: NA
d_call: NA
cdr3_aa: CASSQSIFEEQYF
cdr3_nt: TGTGCCAGCAGCCAATCCATCTTTGAGGAGCAGTACTTC

v_call: TRBV28
j_call: TRBJ1-1
clone_size: NA
d_call: TRBD1
cdr3_aa: CASSFQGVVNTEAFF
cdr3_nt: TGTGCCAGCAGTTTTCAGGGGGTGGTGAACACTGAAGCTTTCTTT

v_call: TRBV28
j_call: TRBJ1-5
clone_size: NA
d_call: NA
cdr3_aa: CASSYTGYQPQHF
cdr3_nt: TGTGCCAGCAGTTATACGGGCTATCAGCCCCAGCATTTT

v_call: TRBV2
j_call: TRBJ1-5
clone_size: few
d_call: NA
cdr3_aa: CASSAPDQPQHF
cdr3_nt: TGTGCCAGCAGTGCCCCGGATCAGCCCCAGCATTTT

v_call: TRBV7-9
j_call: TRBJ2-7
clone_size: once
d_call: TRBD1
cdr3_aa: CASTLTGTGVWDEQYF
cdr3_nt: TGTGCCAGCACCCTCACCGGGACAGGGGTGTGGGACGAGCAGTACTTC

v_call: TRBV3-1
j_call: TRBJ1-3
clone_size: NA
d_call: TRBD1
cdr3_aa: CASSPRTGAHTIYF
cdr3_nt: TGTGCCAGCAGCCCAAGGACAGGGGCTCACACCATATATTTT

v_call: TRBV5-6
j_call: TRBJ2-7
clone_size: NA
d_call: NA
cdr3_aa: CASRGTGWPYEQYF
cdr3_nt: TGTGCCAGCAGGGGAACGGGGTGGCCCTACGAGCAGTACTTC

v_call: TRBV4-2
j_call: TRBJ1-2
clone_size: NA
d_call: NA
cdr3_aa: CASSLEGNGYTF
cdr3_nt: TGTGCCAGCAGCCTTGAAGGGAATGGCTACACCTTC

v_call: TRBV20-1
j_call: TRBJ2-5
clone_size: NA
d_call: TRBD2
cdr3_aa: CSARSGLAGQETQYF
cdr3_nt: TGCAGTGCTAGATCCGGACTAGCGGGACAAGAGACCCAGTACTTC